Presented here are 31 T cell receptor beta chains from one specimen sequenced in a study of blood T cell repertoires in COVID-19. Repertoires were generated with immunoSEQ multiplex PCR, while TCRdb's copy carries only in-frame clones and drops some. Of 110,000 or so clones in the sample, over 75% were seen once. The sequencing sample was made of peripheral blood. The receptors originated from a woman aged 65 to 85 who had recovered from COVID-19.

The count of this clone is one. The V call is TRBV28, the J call TRBJ2-2; 9 bases line up with TRBD1. V trimming: 8 bases; J trimming: 7 bases; junction bases outside the gene matches: 11. CDR1 MDHEN and CDR2 SYDVKM come from the germline V gene. The CDR3 is made up of 15 amino acids. CDR3: CASGMDRGWGGELFF. The CDR3 DNA sequence: TGTGCCAGCGGGATGGACAGGGGCTGGGGCGGGGAGCTGTTTTTT.

This chain joins TRBV18 and TRBJ2-7, with D maybe TRBD1 (6 bases). This CDR3 region has 13 residues. The germline V gene encodes CDR1 KGHSH and CDR2 LQKENI. Trimming took 4 bases from V and 7 from J, leaving 14 bases between them. The DNA of the CDR3 is TGTGCCAGCTCACTCGGACAGCCCCTGGAGCAGTACTTC. Translation: CASSLGQPLEQYF.

The J gene is TRBJ1-2, the V gene TRBV6-5; D unresolved. The germline V and J ends were trimmed by 0 bases and 4 bases, with 9 bases remaining between them. CDR1 and CDR2 (germline): MNHEY, SVGAGI. The length of the CDR3 is 14 residues. CDR3 DNA: TGTGCCAGCAGTTACTCGAGCGTCAGCTATGGCTACACCTTC. It specifies CASSYSSVSYGYTF.

The genes are TRBV18 and TRBJ2-7, with a weak D call TRBD1 (6 bases). V lost 6 bases, J lost 4 bases, and 19 bases lay in between. The V gene's germline CDR1 is KGHSH and CDR2 LQKENI. The CDR3 has 15 residues. The CDR3 nucleotides are TGTGCCAGCTCTCTGGGCCGGGACAATCCTTACGAGCAGTACTTC. Protein product: CASSLGRDNPYEQYF.

The CDR3 region is CASMVTGTDTQYF. CDR3 sequence (DNA): TGCGCCAGCATGGTGACAGGGACAGATACGCAGTATTTT. The rearrangement joins TRBV5-1 to TRBJ2-3, with TRBD1 identical over 7 bases. CDR1 and CDR2 from the germline V gene are SGHRS and YFSETQ. This CDR3 has 13 amino acids. The V and J ends lost 6 bases and 3 bases, in that order; junction bases with no gene match: 4. The full variable domain, completed using reference TRBV5-1 and TRBJ2-3, is KAGVTQTPRYLIKTRGQQVTLSCSPISGHRSVSWYQQTPGQGLQFLFEYFSETQRNKGNFPGRFSGRQFSNSRSEMNVSTLELGDSALYLCASMVTGTDTQYFGPGTRLTVL.

This chain uses TRBV6-2 or TRBV6-3 with TRBJ2-5; 9 nucleotides agree with TRBD2. V dropped 6 bases and J dropped 5; count of bases not matched to a gene: 7. The CDR3 consists of 14 residues. Germline loops: CDR1 MNHEY, CDR2 SVGEGT. The CDR3, as DNA: TGTGCCAGCAGCCGTAGACTAGCGGACGAGACCCAGTACTTC. It codes for CASSRRLADETQYF.

This clone was recorded once. The chain joins TRBV2 to TRBJ1-5; D is possibly TRBD1 (6 bases). The V end was cut by 4 bases, the J end by 4 bases, with 14 bases between. CDR3 length equals 15 residues. Germline V gives CDR1 SNHLY, CDR2 FYNNEI. CDR3 nucleotides: TGTGCCAGCAGTGCAGGAGGCCAGGGGAATCAGCCCCAGCATTTT. Protein product: CASSAGGQGNQPQHF.

The chain joins TRBV10-3 to TRBJ1-1; D is perhaps TRBD1 (5 bases). The germline V gene encodes CDR1 ENHRY and CDR2 SYGVKD. V was pared by 0 bases and J by 7 bases, with 12 bases between. The CDR3 contains 14 residues. CDR3 nucleotides: TGTGCCATCAGTGAGTCCGGCATGACAGTTGAAGCTTTCTTT. This encodes CAISESGMTVEAFF.

The rearrangement links TRBV10-2 to TRBJ2-1, with D possibly being TRBD2 (6 bases). Between the trimmed V and J ends, which lost 3 bases and 0 bases, there was a span of 12 bases. Germline V CDR1 and CDR2: WSHSY, SAAADI. The CDR3 covers 16 residues. The CDR3 loop is CASSDSRRGSYNEQFF. CDR3 DNA sequence: TGCGCCAGCAGTGACTCCCGGCGGGGCTCCTACAATGAGCAGTTCTTC.

The chain combines TRBV30 with TRBJ2-7; D is unclear. Trimming shortened V by 1 base and J by 2 bases, and 6 bases separated the two germline ends. Germline V gene data show CDR1 as GTSNPN and CDR2 as SVGIG (reference sequence). The CDR3 is 12 residues long. The CDR3 here is CAWSGAPYEQYF. CDR3 in DNA: TGTGCCTGGAGTGGAGCCCCCTACGAGCAGTACTTC. Based on the CDR3 plus reference TRBV30 and TRBJ2-7, the full variable domain is SQTIHQWPATLVQPVGSPLSLECTVEGTSNPNLYWYRQAAGRGLQLLFYSVGIGQISSEVPQNLSASRPQDRQFILSSKKLLLSDSGFYLCAWSGAPYEQYFGPGTRLTVT.

The chain uses TRBV10-3 and TRBJ2-5, with D possibly TRBD1 on 6 matching bases. Trimming left V 3 bases short and J 3 bases short, with 8 bases between. Germline V CDR1 and CDR2: ENHRY, SYGVKD. The CDR3 is 13 residues long. The CDR3 bases are TGTGCCATCAGTGAACGGACAGAAGAGACCCAGTACTTC. Translated, it gives CAISERTEETQYF.

This sequence joins TRBV6-2 or TRBV6-3 and TRBJ2-1; maybe TRBD2 (5 bases). V dropped 4 bases and J dropped 9 bases, with 19 bases sitting between them. This CDR3 is 15 amino acids long. CDR1 and CDR2 from the germline V gene are MNHEY and SVGEGT. CDR3 DNA: TGTGCCAGCAGTTTTTTACGACTAAAATCGGTTGAGCAGTTCTTC. Its protein is CASSFLRLKSVEQFF.

The chain uses TRBV28 and TRBJ2-3; no definite D call. V was clipped by 3 bases and J by 3 bases, with 10 bases between them. Germline V lookup: CDR1 MDHEN, CDR2 SYDVKM. This CDR3 has 14 residues. CDR3 sequence (DNA): TGTGCCAGCAGTTTTGGCAGGTTAACAGATACGCAGTATTTT. This translates into CASSFGRLTDTQYF.

The rearrangement joins TRBV5-4 to TRBJ1-2, with 7 bases identical to TRBD1. Germline lookup yields CDR1 SGHNT and CDR2 YYREEE (reference sequence). This CDR3 is 12 amino acids long. V lost 4 bases, J lost 7 bases, and 4 bases stayed unmatched. CDR3 DNA sequence: TGTGCCAGCAGCCCCTACAGGGGTGGCTACACCTTC. This codes for CASSPYRGGYTF.

This clone was detected a few times. The chain joins TRBV18 to TRBJ2-3; 8 bases line up with TRBD2. The CDR3 is 15 residues long. CDR1 and CDR2 from the germline V gene are KGHSH and LQKENI. V gave up 1 base and J gave up 3 bases; unmatched junction bases: 3. CDR3 in amino acids: CASSPRPGGTDTQYF. The CDR3 coding sequence is TGTGCCAGCTCACCACGACCGGGGGGGACAGATACGCAGTATTTT.

The chain carries TRBV9 and TRBJ2-2; a possible D gene is TRBD2 (6 bases). Germline V gene sequence: CDR1 SGDLS, CDR2 YYNGEE. The CDR3 is 15 residues long. V was pared by 4 bases and J by 0 bases, with 10 bases between. CDR3 in amino acids: CASSLSGTNTGELFF. For the CDR3, the DNA is TGTGCCAGCAGCCTTAGCGGAACGAACACCGGGGAGCTGTTTTTT. Full variable domain (outside the CDR3, taken from reference TRBV9 and TRBJ2-2): DSGVTQTPKHLITATGQRVTLRCSPRSGDLSVYWYQQSLDQGLQFLIQYYNGEERAKGNILERFSAQQFPDLHSELNLSSLELGDSALYFCASSLSGTNTGELFFGEGSRLTVL.

V usage is TRBV9 and J usage is TRBJ2-7, with D unclear. Germline CDR1 reads SGDLS; CDR2 reads YYNGEE. The V end lost 0 bases, the J end lost 0 bases, and 7 bases lay between the germline ends. The length of the CDR3 is 14 residues. The CDR3 spells CASSVGPSSYEQYF. The DNA of the CDR3 is TGTGCCAGCAGCGTAGGCCCTAGCTCCTACGAGCAGTACTTC.

V gene TRBV6-5 combines with J gene TRBJ1-1; 7 nucleotides match TRBD1. The CDR3 extends over 12 amino acids. Germline CDR1 reads MNHEY; CDR2 reads SVGAGI. V dropped 0 bases and J dropped 10; count of bases not matched to a gene: 2. CDR3 in DNA: TGTGCCAGCAGTTACTCCCAGGGGGGAGCTTTCTTT. This encodes CASSYSQGGAFF.

This clone appeared once. This sequence joins TRBV2 and TRBJ2-5, with TRBD1 as a possible D gene (6 bases). Germline loops: CDR1 SNHLY, CDR2 FYNNEI. The CDR3 length is 13 residues. Trimming removed 6 bases from V and 5 bases from J, with 13 bases in between. CDR3 amino acids: CASRGTNGETQYF. DNA for the CDR3: TGTGCCAGCAGGGGGACAAATGGGGAGACCCAGTACTTC.

This chain connects TRBV9 to TRBJ2-1; D is uncertain. Trimming removed 0 bases at V and 0 bases at J, with 10 bases between. Germline V gene data show CDR1 as SGDLS and CDR2 as YYNGEE. The CDR3 runs 16 residues. CDR3 residues: CASSVGGPSSYNEQFF. Here the CDR3 DNA reads TGTGCCAGCAGCGTAGGCGGTCCCAGCTCCTACAATGAGCAGTTCTTC.

The chain carries TRBV19 and TRBJ1-5; 8 nucleotides match TRBD1. The CDR3 length is 13 residues. The junction had 7 bases not matched to a gene; V was cut back by 10 bases and J by 5 bases. Germline V CDR1 and CDR2: LNHDA, SQIVND (reference sequence). In nucleotides, the CDR3 is TGTGCCACGGGACAGGTGGAGTATCAGCCCCAGCATTTT. This sequence encodes CATGQVEYQPQHF.

The chain joins TRBV6-5 to TRBJ2-2; D may be TRBD1 (5 bases). Germline CDR1 and CDR2: MNHEY and SVGAGI. CDR3 length equals 14 residues. Trimming removed 8 bases at V and 2 bases at J, with 12 bases between. CDR3 DNA sequence: TGTGCCAGCGGGGCAGGAGTAAACACCGGGGAGCTGTTTTTT. Protein product: CASGAGVNTGELFF.

The chain uses TRBV5-1 and TRBJ2-2; 10 nucleotides align to TRBD1. V lost 4 bases, J lost 5 bases, and 8 bases stayed unmatched. This CDR3 region has 16 residues. Germline-derived CDR1 and CDR2 are SGHRS and YFSETQ. CDR3 region: CASSPADRGFTGELFF. The DNA for the CDR3 is TGCGCCAGCAGCCCCGCGGACAGGGGGTTTACCGGGGAGCTGTTTTTT.

The table lists this clone with a count of one. This same CDR3 is encoded by further DNA sequences in the sample. V usage is TRBV2 and J usage is TRBJ1-5; TRBD1 aligns across 8 bases. Trimming at V came to 5 bases and at J to 7 bases, leaving 4 bases not matched to a gene. CDR3 size: 13 residues. Germline V lookup: CDR1 SNHLY, CDR2 FYNNEI. CDR3 nucleotides: TGTGCCAGCAGTCCAGGGGGCGGACAGCCCCAGCATTTT. Its protein product is CASSPGGGQPQHF.

This chain uses TRBV19 with TRBJ1-5, with 7 bases lining up with TRBD1. Germline CDR1 and CDR2: LNHDA and SQIVND (reference sequence). This CDR3 spans 14 amino acids. With V trimmed by 9 bases and J by 0 bases, 5 bases remained unmatched. Here the CDR3 DNA reads TGTGCCAGCCGGGGACAGTATAGCAATCAGCCCCAGCATTTT. Amino acid sequence: CASRGQYSNQPQHF. The full variable domain, completed using reference TRBV19 and TRBJ1-5, is DGGITQSPKYLFRKEGQNVTLSCEQNLNHDAMYWYRQDPGQGLRLIYYSQIVNDFQKGDIAEGYSVSREKKESFPLTVTSAQKNPTAFYLCASRGQYSNQPQHFGDGTRLSIL.

The chain is built from TRBV5-6 and TRBJ1-2; 7 bases agree with TRBD1. J was trimmed by 7 bases and V by 3 bases; bases with no gene match: 9. Germline V lookup: CDR1 SGHDT, CDR2 YYEEEE. The CDR3 consists of 14 residues. As DNA, the CDR3 is TGTGCCAGCAGCTGGACTCGACAGGGTCCTGGCTACACCTTC. Translation: CASSWTRQGPGYTF.

V is TRBV7-2 and J is TRBJ2-1; 9 nucleotides align to TRBD2. Germline CDR1 and CDR2: SGHTA and FQGNSA. This CDR3 has 15 amino acids. V gave up 2 bases and J gave up 5 bases; unmatched junction bases: 4. The CDR3, as DNA: TGTGCCAGCAGCTTAATAGGACTAGCGCACAATGAGCAGTTCTTC. Its translation is CASSLIGLAHNEQFF.

On this clone: Other DNA sequences in the sample encode the same CDR3. This rearrangement joins TRBV18 to TRBJ1-4, with TRBD1 matching 9 bases. The CDR3 has 14 residues. Germline V gene data show CDR1 as KGHSH and CDR2 as LQKENI. V lost 3 bases, J lost 8 bases, and 4 bases stayed unmatched. CDR3 bases: TGTGCCAGCTCACCGGGACAGGGCGGAGAAAAACTGTTTTTT. Amino acids: CASSPGQGGEKLFF. Based on the CDR3 plus reference TRBV18 and TRBJ1-4, the full variable domain is NAGVMQNPRHLVRRRGQEARLRCSPMKGHSHVYWYRQLPEEGLKFMVYLQKENIIDESGMPKERFSAEFPKEGPSILRIQQVVRGDSAAYFCASSPGQGGEKLFFGSGTQLSVL.

The rearrangement links TRBV2 to TRBJ2-7; D not resolved. The CDR3 totals 11 residues. The germline V gene encodes CDR1 SNHLY and CDR2 FYNNEI. V gave up 3 bases and J gave up 4 bases, with 4 bases separating them. CDR3 sequence: CASSDRYEQYF. The CDR3 nucleotides are TGTGCCAGCAGTGACAGGTACGAGCAGTACTTC.

This clone was seen once. This chain links TRBV29-1 with TRBJ2-7; 10 bases line up with TRBD2. The V segment lost 5 bases and the J segment 4 bases; nucleotides outside the gene matches: 11. Germline V lookup: CDR1 SQVTM, CDR2 ANQGSEA. The CDR3 sequence is 15 residues long. In nucleotides, the CDR3 is TGCAGCGTTAAAAGGCTAGCGGGAGTAATGTACGAGCAGTACTTC. This codes for CSVKRLAGVMYEQYF.

V and J are TRBV4-3 and TRBJ2-1, with D uncertain. The CDR3 runs 15 residues. Germline V gene sequence: CDR1 LGHNA, CDR2 YSLEER. V was cut by 0 bases and J by 5 bases, with 11 bases left in between. CDR3 coding DNA: TGCGCCAGCAGCCAAGAGTATACCGGTAACAATGAGCAGTTCTTC. As protein: CASSQEYTGNNEQFF.